The 29 T cell receptor beta chains below come from one sample, sequenced in a study of beta chain features in type 1 diabetes. Notes on the study in general: All four CD4+ subsets of Type 1 diabetes patients contained TCRB CDR3s that were moderately but significantly shorter.

The entirety of the isolated RNA underwent reverse transcription, so expressed TCRB transcripts were sequenced. Sequencing was performed with immunoSEQ multiplex PCR; in TCRdb, only in-frame clones are kept and a portion is missing. The table includes tens of thousands of clones, around 57% detected once. For these TCRs, the target antigens are not known. Input material: stem cell memory CD4+ T cells from blood. The receptors here all came from a man younger than 30 with type 1 diabetes.

This chain connects TRBV2 to TRBJ1-2; D is undetermined. Trimming shortened V by 2 bases and J by 4 bases, and 11 bases separated the two germline ends. The germline CDR1 and CDR2 sequences are SNHLY and FYNNEI. The CDR3 sequence is 14 residues long. CDR3 DNA: TGTGCCAGCAGTGAACTTGGAGAAACCTATGGCTACACCTTC. It encodes CASSELGETYGYTF.

A single count supports this clone. The chain carries TRBV7-2 and TRBJ1-1; D is unresolved. The CDR3 consists of 11 residues. V was clipped by 3 bases and J by 7 bases, with 6 bases between them. CDR1 is SGHTA and CDR2 is FQGNSA in the germline V gene. DNA of the CDR3: TGTGCCAGCAGCTTCAGGTATGAAGCTTTCTTT. It codes for CASSFRYEAFF.

Here the CDR3 reads CASSPSGTSGHEQFF. In DNA form, the CDR3 reads TGCGCCAGCAGCCCCTCCGGGACTAGCGGCCATGAGCAGTTCTTC. The chain links TRBV5-1 to TRBJ2-1, with 11 bases that match TRBD2. The V gene's germline CDR1 is SGHRS and CDR2 YFSETQ. CDR3 length: 15 amino acids. Trimming took 4 bases from V and 8 from J; bases not matched to a gene: 8.

This clone was found a few times. This chain connects TRBV5-1 to TRBJ2-3; 7 bases align to TRBD2. This CDR3 is 16 amino acids long. Germline CDR1 SGHRS, CDR2 YFSETQ. Unmatched junction bases numbered 7, after V lost 3 bases and J lost 0 bases. CDR3 sequence reads: CASSSSLAISTDTQYF. The CDR3, as DNA: TGCGCCAGCAGCTCCTCACTAGCGATTAGCACAGATACGCAGTATTTT.

This clone occurred a few times. The chain has TRBV4-1 and TRBJ2-1; TRBD1 matches at 9 bases. With 3 bases clipped from V and 7 bases from J, the junction kept 10 bases outside the gene matches. The CDR3 consists of 16 residues. Germline CDR1 reads MGHRA; CDR2 reads YSYEKL. This chain's CDR3 is CASSQPPGQGVNEQFF. The CDR3 coding sequence is TGCGCCAGCAGCCAGCCTCCGGGACAGGGTGTAAATGAGCAGTTCTTC.

V usage is TRBV2 and J usage is TRBJ2-5; perhaps TRBD1 as D (7 bases). The V end was cut by 8 bases, the J end by 4 bases, with 17 bases between. This CDR3 region has 14 residues. Looked up from germline, CDR1 is SNHLY and CDR2 is FYNNEI. CDR3 residues: CASSERRGPETQYF. The CDR3, as DNA: TGTGCCAGCTCCGAGCGGAGGGGGCCAGAGACCCAGTACTTC.

This clone was observed a few times. The chain has TRBV28 and TRBJ2-7, with D perhaps TRBD1 (5 bases). V shed 7 bases and J shed 6 bases, with 13 bases lying between them. Germline loops: CDR1 MDHEN, CDR2 SYDVKM. The CDR3 has 12 amino acids. The CDR3 spells CASKTPGIEQYF. CDR3 sequence (DNA): TGTGCCAGCAAGACTCCAGGGATCGAGCAGTACTTC.

This sequence joins TRBV7-2 and TRBJ2-7, with 14 bases fitting TRBD2. The CDR3 consists of 17 residues. The germline gives CDR1 SGHTA, CDR2 FQGNSA. Germline trimming cut 0 bases from V and 6 bases from J; bases unmatched to any gene: 7. CDR3 nucleotides: TGTGCCAGCAGCTTAGCTCAGGGACTAGCGGGGGATCCCGAGCAGTACTTC. It yields the protein CASSLAQGLAGDPEQYF.

The genes are TRBV2 and TRBJ2-7, with a weak D call TRBD2 (6 bases). Per germline, CDR1 SNHLY and CDR2 FYNNEI. The CDR3 sequence is 13 residues long. V was clipped by 7 bases and J by 0 bases, with 10 bases between them. The CDR3 nucleotides read TGTGCCAGCAACTGGGACTCCTCCTACGAGCAGTACTTC. Its translation is CASNWDSSYEQYF.

The chain employs TRBV19 and TRBJ2-5, with D maybe TRBD1 (6 bases). The end of the DNA fits TRBJ2-7 better, so the J call may be wrong. The CDR3 is 13 residues long. Germline CDR1 is LNHDA and CDR2 is SQIVND (reference sequence). In DNA form, the CDR3 reads TGTGCCAGTAGTTCGCAGGGGCATGGCGAGCAGTACTTC. Its translation is CASSSQGHGEQYF.

The chain is built from TRBV7-2 and TRBJ2-3; 11 positions agree with TRBD2. Looked up from germline, CDR1 is SGHTA and CDR2 is FQGNSA. The CDR3 sequence is 18 residues long. V shed 5 bases and J 0 bases; nucleotides not matched to a gene: 10. CDR3 in DNA: TGTGCCAGCAGCCGCACCGGGACTAGCGGTTCTAGCACAGATACGCAGTATTTT. It translates to CASSRTGTSGSSTDTQYF.

The chain links TRBV5-1 to TRBJ2-3; weak D call: TRBD2 (6 bases). The CDR3 is 16 residues long. Trimming removed 4 bases from V and 0 bases from J, with 15 bases in between. Germline CDR1 and CDR2: SGHRS and YFSETQ. The CDR3 sequence: CASSPMGGTSTDTQYF. The CDR3 DNA sequence: TGCGCCAGCAGCCCTATGGGGGGAACTAGCACAGATACGCAGTATTTT.

The rearrangement links TRBV11-2 to TRBJ2-5, with D tentatively TRBD1 (6 bases). V dropped 4 bases and J dropped 5 bases, with 17 bases sitting between them. Germline CDR1 SGHAT, CDR2 FQNNGV. This CDR3 contains 15 residues. The CDR3 protein is CASSSLGQRSETQYF. The CDR3 DNA reads as TGTGCCAGCAGCTCCTTAGGACAGCGGTCGGAGACCCAGTACTTC.

The chain has TRBV18 and TRBJ2-6; 10 bases fit TRBD1. The V segment lost 4 bases and the J segment 2 bases; nucleotides outside the gene matches: 14. Looked up from germline, CDR1 is KGHSH and CDR2 is LQKENI. The CDR3 is 20 residues long. Here the CDR3 DNA reads TGTGCCAGCTCACTTAGGTCACAAACCGGGACAGGGGCTGGGGCCAACGTCCTGACTTTC. Encoded protein: CASSLRSQTGTGAGANVLTF.

This clone was counted a few times. The rearrangement joins TRBV30 to TRBJ1-2; the match to TRBD1 covers 11 bases. V dropped 0 bases and J dropped 7; count of bases not matched to a gene: 7. The CDR3 has 15 residues. CDR1 GTSNPN and CDR2 SVGIG come from the germline V gene (reference sequence). CDR3 nucleotides: TGTGCCTGGAGTGTTGGACAGGGGGCTCTTAGTGGCTACACCTTC. Amino acid sequence: CAWSVGQGALSGYTF.

The chain combines TRBV7-2 with TRBJ2-3, with 10 bases matching TRBD2. Losses at the gene ends were 1 base for V and 1 base for J; bases not matched to a gene: 2. Germline CDR1 SGHTA, CDR2 FQGNSA. The CDR3 covers 16 residues. Here the CDR3 DNA reads TGTGCCAGCAGCTTAGGGCTAGCGGGAGGCACAGATACGCAGTATTTT. It specifies CASSLGLAGGTDTQYF.

The J gene is TRBJ1-5, the V gene TRBV7-2, with D tentatively TRBD1 (5 bases). The germline CDR1 and CDR2 sequences are SGHTA and FQGNSA. V lost 5 bases to trimming and J lost 2 bases, with 22 bases between them. The CDR3 length is 18 residues. The CDR3 reads CASSHNVWGSNRNQPQHF. CDR3 in DNA: TGTGCCAGCAGCCATAACGTTTGGGGCTCCAACCGCAATCAGCCCCAGCATTTT.

The chain links TRBV2 to TRBJ2-1, with 12 nucleotides matching TRBD2. Per germline, CDR1 SNHLY and CDR2 FYNNEI. The CDR3 extends over 19 amino acids. V was pared by 4 bases and J by 0 bases, with 10 bases of the junction left unmatched. The CDR3 is CASSAGLAGFGSSYNEQFF. CDR3 in DNA: TGTGCCAGCAGTGCCGGACTAGCGGGATTTGGGAGCTCCTACAATGAGCAGTTCTTC.

The chain is built from TRBV5-6 and TRBJ1-5; 9 bases align to TRBD1. Trimming took 4 bases from V and 4 from J; bases not matched to a gene: 6. The CDR3 totals 15 residues. Germline loops: CDR1 SGHDT, CDR2 YYEEEE. The DNA of the CDR3 is TGTGCCAGCAGCGGAGGACAGGGGTTAAATCAGCCCCAGCATTTT. The encoded protein is CASSGGQGLNQPQHF.

This sequence joins TRBV19 and TRBJ2-1; 9 bases fit TRBD2. Germline CDR1 and CDR2: LNHDA and SQIVND (reference sequence). This CDR3 comprises 15 residues. V lost 1 base, J lost 3 bases, and 1 base stayed unmatched. For the CDR3, the DNA is TGTGCCAGTAGTATAGCGACTAGCGGCTACAATGAGCAGTTCTTC. Protein sequence: CASSIATSGYNEQFF. The complete variable domain, with remaining parts taken from reference TRBV19 and TRBJ2-1, reads DGGITQSPKYLFRKEGQNVTLSCEQNLNHDAMYWYRQDPGQGLRLIYYSQIVNDFQKGDIAEGYSVSREKKESFPLTVTSAQKNPTAFYLCASSIATSGYNEQFFGPGTRLTVL.

This clone turned up a few times. V and J are TRBV7-2 and TRBJ1-2, with 9 bases identical to TRBD1. This CDR3 region has 15 residues. Germline V gene lookup returns CDR1 SGHTA and CDR2 FQGNSA. V was pared by 6 bases and J by 8 bases, with 13 bases of the junction left unmatched. CDR3 amino acids: CASSSLPGQGRGYTF. Written as DNA, the CDR3 is TGTGCCAGCAGTTCCCTTCCGGGACAGGGAAGGGGCTACACCTTC. Using reference TRBV7-2 and TRBJ1-2 for the parts outside the CDR3, the full variable domain is GAGVSQSPSNKVTEKGKDVELRCDPISGHTALYWYRQSLGQGLEFLIYFQGNSAPDKSGLPSDRFSAERTGGSVSTLTIQRTQQEDSAVYLCASSSLPGQGRGYTFGSGTRLTVV.

This chain joins TRBV5-1 and TRBJ1-2; 7 bases align to TRBD1. This CDR3 is built from 12 residues. CDR1 is SGHRS and CDR2 is YFSETQ in the germline V gene. The V and J ends lost 7 bases and 4 bases, in that order; junction bases with no gene match: 4. CDR3 protein: CASAGQFYGYTF. Written as DNA, the CDR3 is TGCGCCAGCGCGGGACAGTTCTATGGCTACACCTTC.

V gene TRBV28 combines with J gene TRBJ2-7; 10 bases fit TRBD1. Trimming at V came to 6 bases and at J to 4 bases, leaving 6 bases not matched to a gene. Germline values: CDR1 MDHEN, CDR2 SYDVKM. The CDR3 spans 14 residues. CDR3 protein: CASRTGTGVYEQYF. CDR3 bases: TGTGCCAGCAGAACCGGGACAGGGGTATACGAGCAGTACTTC.

The V gene is TRBV30, the J gene TRBJ2-5; possibly TRBD2 for D (6 bases). Matching the DNA end better, TRBJ2-7 makes the J call doubtful. This CDR3 is built from 12 residues. Germline CDR1 is GTSNPN and CDR2 is SVGIG (reference sequence). The DNA for the CDR3 is TGTGCCTGGTCCGGGACTCCCTACGAGCAGTACTTC. Translating gives CAWSGTPYEQYF.

This sequence joins TRBV4-2 and TRBJ1-2; D is possibly TRBD1 (5 bases). CDR3 length equals 14 residues. Germline CDR1 reads LGHNA; CDR2 reads YNFKEQ. The V and J ends lost 8 bases and 4 bases respectively, with 17 bases between them. CDR3 DNA sequence: TGTGCCAGCTCGGACGGGGGGGTTGGCTATGGCTACACCTTC. It specifies CASSDGGVGYGYTF.

There are a few counts of this clone. J is TRBJ2-3 and V is TRBV28; no reliable D call. Germline-derived CDR1 and CDR2 are MDHEN and SYDVKM. Trimming left V 6 bases short and J 0 bases short, with 4 bases between. The CDR3 consists of 12 residues. The CDR3 protein is CASRQSTDTQYF. The CDR3 DNA follows: TGTGCCAGCAGACAGAGCACAGATACGCAGTATTTT. The full variable domain, its missing parts supplied by reference TRBV28 and TRBJ2-3, is DVKVTQSSRYLVKRTGEKVFLECVQDMDHENMFWYRQDPGLGLRLIYFSYDVKMKEKGDIPEGYSVSREKKERFSLILESASTNQTSMYLCASRQSTDTQYFGPGTRLTVL.

The genes are TRBV21-1 and TRBJ2-3; TRBD1, as called in the table, went unchecked against the DNA. TRBV21-1 is termed a pseudogene. The CDR3 totals 15 residues. CDR3 sequence (DNA): TGTGCCAGCAGCAGCCCGGGACAGACTCCAGATACGCAGTATTTT. It is translated as CASSSPGQTPDTQYF.

The chain carries TRBV6-5 and TRBJ2-3; possibly TRBD1 for D (5 bases). The germline gives CDR1 MNHEY, CDR2 SVGAGI. This CDR3 spans 13 amino acids. V gave up 9 bases and J gave up 5 bases, with 15 bases separating them. CDR3 amino acids: CASLRWQGDTQYF. The CDR3 DNA reads as TGTGCCAGTCTGCGTTGGCAGGGAGATACGCAGTATTTT.

V usage is TRBV7-2 and J usage is TRBJ2-5; D gene uncertain. V lost 2 bases and J lost 2, with 3 bases in between. The CDR3 sequence is 12 residues long. Germline CDR1 reads SGHTA; CDR2 reads FQGNSA. CDR3 residues: CASSLLQETQYF. CDR3 nucleotides: TGTGCCAGCAGCTTACTTCAAGAGACCCAGTACTTC. Based on the CDR3 plus reference TRBV7-2 and TRBJ2-5, the full variable domain is GAGVSQSPSNKVTEKGKDVELRCDPISGHTALYWYRQSLGQGLEFLIYFQGNSAPDKSGLPSDRFSAERTGGSVSTLTIQRTQQEDSAVYLCASSLLQETQYFGPGTRLLVL.